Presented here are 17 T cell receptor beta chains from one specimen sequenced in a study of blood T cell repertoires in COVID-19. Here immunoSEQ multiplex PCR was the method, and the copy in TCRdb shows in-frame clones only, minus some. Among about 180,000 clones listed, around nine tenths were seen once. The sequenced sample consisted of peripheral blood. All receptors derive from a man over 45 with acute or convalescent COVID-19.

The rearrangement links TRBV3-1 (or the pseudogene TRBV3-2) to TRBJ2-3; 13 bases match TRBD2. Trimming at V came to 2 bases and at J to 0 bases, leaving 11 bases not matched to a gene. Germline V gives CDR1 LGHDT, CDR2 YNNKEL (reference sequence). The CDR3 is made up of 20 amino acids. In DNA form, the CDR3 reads TGTGCCAGCAGCCAACCTAATGGACTAGCGGGGGCTTCTAGCACAGATACGCAGTATTTT. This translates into CASSQPNGLAGASSTDTQYF.

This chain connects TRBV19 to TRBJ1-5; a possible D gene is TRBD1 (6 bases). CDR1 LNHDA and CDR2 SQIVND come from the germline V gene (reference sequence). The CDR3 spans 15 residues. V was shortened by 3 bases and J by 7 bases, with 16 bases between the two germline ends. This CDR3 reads CASSIVQGTGQPQHF. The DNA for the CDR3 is TGTGCCAGTAGTATCGTTCAGGGGACGGGACAGCCCCAGCATTTT.

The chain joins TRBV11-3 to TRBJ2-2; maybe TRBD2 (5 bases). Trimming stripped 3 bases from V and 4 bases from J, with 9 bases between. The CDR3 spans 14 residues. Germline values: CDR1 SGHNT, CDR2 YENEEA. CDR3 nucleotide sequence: TGTGCCAGCAGCTTGGGTGCGGGCACCGGGGAGCTGTTTTTT. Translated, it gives CASSLGAGTGELFF.

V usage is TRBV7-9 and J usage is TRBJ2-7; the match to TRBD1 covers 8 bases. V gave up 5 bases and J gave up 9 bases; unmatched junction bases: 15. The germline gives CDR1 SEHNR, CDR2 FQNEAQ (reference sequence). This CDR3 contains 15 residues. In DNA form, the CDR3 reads TGTGCCAGCAGCGCCGGACAGGGCCAAACTGAGGGGCAGTACTTC. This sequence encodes CASSAGQGQTEGQYF.

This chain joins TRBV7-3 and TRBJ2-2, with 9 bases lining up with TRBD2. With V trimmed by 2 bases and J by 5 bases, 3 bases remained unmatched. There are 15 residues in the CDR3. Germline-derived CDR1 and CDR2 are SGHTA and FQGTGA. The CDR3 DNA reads TGTGCCAGCAGCTTAGCGGGAGGGGGAACCGGGGAGCTGTTTTTT. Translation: CASSLAGGGTGELFF.

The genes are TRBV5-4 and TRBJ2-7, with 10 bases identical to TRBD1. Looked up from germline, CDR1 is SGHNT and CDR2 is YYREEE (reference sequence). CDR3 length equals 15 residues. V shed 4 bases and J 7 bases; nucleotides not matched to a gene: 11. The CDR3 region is CASSPRDRGLIEQYV. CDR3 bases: TGTGCCAGCAGCCCCCGGGACAGGGGTCTAATTGAGCAGTACGTC.

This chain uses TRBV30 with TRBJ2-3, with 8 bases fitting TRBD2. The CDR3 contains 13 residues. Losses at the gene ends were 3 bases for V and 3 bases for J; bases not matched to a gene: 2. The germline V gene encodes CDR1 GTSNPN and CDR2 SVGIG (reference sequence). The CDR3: CAWRLAATDTQYF. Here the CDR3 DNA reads TGTGCCTGGAGACTAGCGGCAACAGATACGCAGTATTTT.

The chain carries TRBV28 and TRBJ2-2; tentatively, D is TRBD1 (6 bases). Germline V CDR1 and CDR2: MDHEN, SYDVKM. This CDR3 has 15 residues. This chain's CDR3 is CGSQAQGSNTGELFF. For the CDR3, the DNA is TGTGGCTCCCAGGCCCAGGGGTCTAACACCGGGGAGCTGTTTTTT.

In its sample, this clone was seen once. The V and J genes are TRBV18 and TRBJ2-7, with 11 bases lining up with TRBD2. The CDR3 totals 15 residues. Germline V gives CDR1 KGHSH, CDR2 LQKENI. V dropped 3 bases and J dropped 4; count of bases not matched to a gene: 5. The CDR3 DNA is TGTGCCAGCTCACCTCCGGGACTAGCGGATTACGAGCAGTACTTC. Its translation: CASSPPGLADYEQYF.

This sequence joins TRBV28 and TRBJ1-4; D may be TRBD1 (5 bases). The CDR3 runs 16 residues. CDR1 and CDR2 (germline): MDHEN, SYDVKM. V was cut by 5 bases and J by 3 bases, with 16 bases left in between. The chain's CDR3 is CASSQRLTASNEKLFF. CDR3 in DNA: TGTGCCAGCAGTCAACGATTGACAGCGTCTAATGAAAAACTGTTTTTT.

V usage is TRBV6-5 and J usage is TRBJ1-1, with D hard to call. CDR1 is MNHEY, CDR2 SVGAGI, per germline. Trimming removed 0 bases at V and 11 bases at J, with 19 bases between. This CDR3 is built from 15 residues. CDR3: CASSYSTQAPSLAFF. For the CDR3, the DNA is TGTGCCAGCAGTTACTCGACCCAGGCCCCCAGTCTGGCTTTCTTT.

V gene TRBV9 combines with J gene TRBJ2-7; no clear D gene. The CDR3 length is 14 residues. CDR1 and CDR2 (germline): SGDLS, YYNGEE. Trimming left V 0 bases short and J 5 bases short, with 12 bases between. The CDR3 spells CASSVARQPDEQYF. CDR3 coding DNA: TGTGCCAGCAGCGTAGCTAGGCAGCCGGACGAGCAGTACTTC.

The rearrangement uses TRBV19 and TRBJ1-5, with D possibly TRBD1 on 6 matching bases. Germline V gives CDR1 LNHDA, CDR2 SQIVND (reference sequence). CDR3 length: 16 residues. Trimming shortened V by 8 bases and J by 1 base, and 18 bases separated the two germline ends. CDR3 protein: CASDYRVSTSNQPQHF. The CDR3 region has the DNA TGTGCCAGTGATTACAGGGTCAGCACAAGCAATCAGCCCCAGCATTTT.

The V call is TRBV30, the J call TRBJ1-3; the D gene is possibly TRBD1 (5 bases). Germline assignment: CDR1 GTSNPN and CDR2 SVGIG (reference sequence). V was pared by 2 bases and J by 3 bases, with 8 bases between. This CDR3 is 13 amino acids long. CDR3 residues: CAWSQGSGNTIYF. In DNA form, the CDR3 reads TGTGCCTGGAGTCAGGGTAGTGGAAACACCATATATTTT.

The CDR3 sequence: CASRGGDDHTGELFF. The CDR3 DNA reads as TGTGCCAGCCGGGGAGGGGACGATCACACCGGGGAGCTGTTTTTT. The chain couples TRBV28 to TRBJ2-2; 7 nucleotides align to TRBD2. Per the germline V gene, CDR1 is MDHEN and CDR2 is SYDVKM. J was trimmed by 3 bases and V by 8 bases; bases with no gene match: 9. There are 15 residues in the CDR3.

CDR3 in DNA: TGTGCCAGCAGTGAGATAGGGGATCAGCCCCAGCATTTT. Translation: CASSEIGDQPQHF. The chain joins TRBV6-1 to TRBJ1-5; D may be TRBD1 (5 bases). CDR3 length: 13 amino acids. Per the germline V gene, CDR1 is MNHNS and CDR2 is SASEGT. V lost 3 bases and J 5 bases, leaving 8 bases between the germline ends.

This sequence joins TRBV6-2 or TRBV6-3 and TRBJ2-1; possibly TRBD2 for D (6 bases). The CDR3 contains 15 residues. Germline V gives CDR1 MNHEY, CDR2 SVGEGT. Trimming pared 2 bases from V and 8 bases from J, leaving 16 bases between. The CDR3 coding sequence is TGTGCCAGCAGTTACCCCCGGGACTTGGGGGATGAGCAGTTCTTC. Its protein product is CASSYPRDLGDEQFF.